Listed below are T cell receptor beta chains from one sample, sequenced in a study of shared clonotypes between healthy human individuals. Some clones are missing from TCRdb's copy, which holds only in-frame ones; the method was immunoSEQ multiplex PCR. The repertoire holds roughly 1,000,000 clones, with about 80% as singletons. Sequencing input: memory CD4+ T cells from PBMCs. These receptors originate from a man between 18 and 29 years old in good health. Some clones in this sample may be carry-over from other donors' samples. CDR3s include the opening cysteine and the closing phenylalanine or tryptophan. Each record gives: J gene, V gene, clone size, CDR3 protein. Some rows have no size entry. The others give once, few or many, or a class for an expanded clone.

TRBJ2-5,TRBV5-1,-,CASSVRGLGTGAETQYF
TRBJ1-2,TRBV6-6,-,CASRWDSNYGYTF
TRBJ1-6,TRBV30,-,CACRAEYNSPLHF
TRBJ2-3,TRBV27,once,CASSLAGGPRDTQYF
TRBJ2-7,TRBV6-1,-,CASRALLAPVYEQYF
TRBJ2-2,TRBV5-1,many,CASSLGLASTGELFF
TRBJ2-2,TRBV7-7,-,CASSLDRLAGALGELFF
TRBJ2-2,TRBV27,-,CASSPQRFNTGELFF
TRBJ1-1,TRBV5-1,-,CASSLVGQTNTEAFF
TRBJ1-5,TRBV30,-,CAWSVPRRGQGGQPQHF
TRBJ2-1,TRBV4-3,-,CASSHFTGSSYNEQFF
TRBJ1-1,TRBV27,-,CASSWGAWTEAFF
TRBJ1-1,TRBV28,few,CASSSRPDSEAFF
TRBJ1-1,TRBV15,once,CATSRLPKGQGRNTEAFF
TRBJ2-2,TRBV19,-,CASNRGRHTGELFF
TRBJ2-6,TRBV14,-,CASSQAFHAGPHSGANVLTF
TRBJ2-1,TRBV9,-,CASSVDRGSYNEQFF
TRBJ2-5,TRBV5-8,-,CASSFWWKQETQYF
TRBJ2-3,TRBV6-5,-,CASSRTSGRTDTQYF
TRBJ2-3,TRBV2,-,CASSLYSAGTDTQYF
TRBJ2-3,TRBV7-2,-,CASSLSASGSQNTQYF
TRBJ1-2,TRBV4-3,-,CASRERGANYGYTF
TRBJ2-3,TRBV7-3,-,CASSARLAGIDTQYF
TRBJ1-5,TRBV29-1,-,CSVGQGDQPQHF
TRBJ2-7,TRBV29-1,-,CSASRRLEPYEQYF
TRBJ1-1,TRBV19,-,CASSTRDSYTEAFF
TRBJ1-5,TRBV2,once,CASSSGRTYSNQPQHF
TRBJ1-2,TRBV28,-,CASSLLGGNYGYTF
TRBJ2-2,TRBV30,many,CAWSDLGARRVGELFF
TRBJ1-4,TRBV30,-,CAWSRGGANEKLFF
TRBJ1-2,TRBV28,-,CASSSDGRMGGYTF